This T cell receptor (beta chain) was observed in a study of cytomegalovirus exposure and HLA in healthy donors. PCR used 60 Vbeta primers and 13 Jbeta primers. Sequencing was performed with immunoSEQ multiplex PCR; in TCRdb, only in-frame clones are kept and a portion is missing. This sample has about 190,000 clones, with roughly four fifths found just once. V was clipped by 5 bases and J by 0 bases; unmatched bases: 11. Germline lookup yields CDR1 SEHNR and CDR2 FQNEAQ (reference sequence). The CDR3 has 17 residues. V gene TRBV7-9 combines with J gene TRBJ2-3; 7 nucleotides match TRBD2. Specimen: PBMCs. This clonotype was sampled from a woman in her twenties or thirties in good health and CMV-seropositive. This CDR3 reads CASSAPGGKSSTDTQYF. CDR3 in DNA: TGTGCCAGCAGCGCACCCGGGGGGAAATCTAGCACAGATACGCAGTATTTT.